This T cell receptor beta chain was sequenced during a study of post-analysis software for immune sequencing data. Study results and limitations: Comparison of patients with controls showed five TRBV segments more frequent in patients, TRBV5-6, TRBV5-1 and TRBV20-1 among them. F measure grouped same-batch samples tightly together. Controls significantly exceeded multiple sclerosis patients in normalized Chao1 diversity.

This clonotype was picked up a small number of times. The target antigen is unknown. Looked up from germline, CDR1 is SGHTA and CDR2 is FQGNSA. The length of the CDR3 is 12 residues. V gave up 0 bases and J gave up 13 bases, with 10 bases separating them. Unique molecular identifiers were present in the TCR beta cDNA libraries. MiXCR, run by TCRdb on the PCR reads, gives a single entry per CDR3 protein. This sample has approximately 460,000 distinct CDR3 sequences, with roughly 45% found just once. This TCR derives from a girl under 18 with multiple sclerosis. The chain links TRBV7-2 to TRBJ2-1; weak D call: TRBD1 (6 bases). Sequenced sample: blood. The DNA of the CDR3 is TGTGCCAGCAGCTTAGCGCAGGGGACCCAGTTCTTC. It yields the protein CASSLAQGTQFF.